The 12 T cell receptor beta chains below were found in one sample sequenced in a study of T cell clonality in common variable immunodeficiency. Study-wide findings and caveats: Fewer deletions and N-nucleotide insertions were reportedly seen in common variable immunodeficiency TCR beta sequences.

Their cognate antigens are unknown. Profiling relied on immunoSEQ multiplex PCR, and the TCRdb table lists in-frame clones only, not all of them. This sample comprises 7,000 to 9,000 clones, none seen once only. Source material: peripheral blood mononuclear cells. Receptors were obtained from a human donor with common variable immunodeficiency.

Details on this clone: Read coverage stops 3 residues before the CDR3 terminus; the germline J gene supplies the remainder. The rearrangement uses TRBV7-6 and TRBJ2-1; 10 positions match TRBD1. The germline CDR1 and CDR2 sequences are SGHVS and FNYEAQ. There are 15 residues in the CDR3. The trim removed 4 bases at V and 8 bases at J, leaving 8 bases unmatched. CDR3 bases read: TGTGCCAGCAGCTCCAAGTCCGGGACAGGGGATGAG. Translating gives CASSSKSGTGDE. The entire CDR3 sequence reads CASSSKSGTGDEQFF.

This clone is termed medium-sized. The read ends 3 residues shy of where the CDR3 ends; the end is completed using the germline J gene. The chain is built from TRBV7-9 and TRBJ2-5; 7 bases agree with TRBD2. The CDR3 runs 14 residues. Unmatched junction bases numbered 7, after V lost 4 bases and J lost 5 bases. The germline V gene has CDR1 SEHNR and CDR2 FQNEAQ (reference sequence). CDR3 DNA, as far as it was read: TGTGCCAGCAGCTCATCGGGACTACGGGAGACC. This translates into CASSSSGLRET. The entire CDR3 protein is CASSSSGLRETQYF.

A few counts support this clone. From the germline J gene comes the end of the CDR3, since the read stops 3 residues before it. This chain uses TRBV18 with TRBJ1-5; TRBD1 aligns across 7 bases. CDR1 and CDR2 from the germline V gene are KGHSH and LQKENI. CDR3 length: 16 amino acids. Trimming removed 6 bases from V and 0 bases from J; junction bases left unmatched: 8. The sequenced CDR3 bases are TGTGCCAGCTCGCTCGGACAGGTGAATAGCAATCAGCCC. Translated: CASSLGQVNSNQP. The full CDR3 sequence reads CASSLGQVNSNQPQHF.

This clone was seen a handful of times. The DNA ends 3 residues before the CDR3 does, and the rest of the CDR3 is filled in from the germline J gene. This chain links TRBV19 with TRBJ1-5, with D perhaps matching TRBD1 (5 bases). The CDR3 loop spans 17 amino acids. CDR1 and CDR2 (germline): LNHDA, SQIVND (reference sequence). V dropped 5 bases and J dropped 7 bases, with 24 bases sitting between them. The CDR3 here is CASSPPREGAVRQPQHF. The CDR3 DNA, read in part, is TGTGCCAGTAGTCCCCCGAGAGAAGGGGCAGTTAGACAGCCC.

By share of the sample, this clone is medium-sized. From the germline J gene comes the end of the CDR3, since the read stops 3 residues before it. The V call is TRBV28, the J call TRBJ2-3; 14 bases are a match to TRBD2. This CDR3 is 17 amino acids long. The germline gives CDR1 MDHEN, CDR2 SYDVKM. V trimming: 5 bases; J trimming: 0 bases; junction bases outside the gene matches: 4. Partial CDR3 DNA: TGTGCCAGCAGTCCCCGGACTAGCGGGAGGAGCACAGATACG. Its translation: CASSPRTSGRSTDT. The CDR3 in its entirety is CASSPRTSGRSTDTQYF. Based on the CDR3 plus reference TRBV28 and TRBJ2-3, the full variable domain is DVKVTQSSRYLVKRTGEKVFLECVQDMDHENMFWYRQDPGLGLRLIYFSYDVKMKEKGDIPEGYSVSREKKERFSLILESASTNQTSMYLCASSPRTSGRSTDTQYFGPGTRLTVL.

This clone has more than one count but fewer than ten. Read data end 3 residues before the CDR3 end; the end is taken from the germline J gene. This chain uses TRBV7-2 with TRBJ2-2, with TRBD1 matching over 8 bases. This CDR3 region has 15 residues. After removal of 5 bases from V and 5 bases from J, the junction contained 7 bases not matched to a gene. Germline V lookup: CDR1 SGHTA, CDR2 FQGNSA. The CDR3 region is CASSPRTGLTGELFF. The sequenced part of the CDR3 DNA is TGTGCCAGCAGCCCCCGGACAGGGCTTACCGGGGAG.

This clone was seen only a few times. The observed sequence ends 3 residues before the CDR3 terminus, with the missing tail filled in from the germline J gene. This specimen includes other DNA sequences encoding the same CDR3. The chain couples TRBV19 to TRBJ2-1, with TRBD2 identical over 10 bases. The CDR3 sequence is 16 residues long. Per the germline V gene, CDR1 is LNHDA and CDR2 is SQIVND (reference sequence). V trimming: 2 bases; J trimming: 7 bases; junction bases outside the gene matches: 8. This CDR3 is CASSILSGRETNEQFF. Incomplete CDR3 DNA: TGTGCCAGTAGTATACTGAGCGGGAGGGAAACGAATGAG.

Partial CDR3 DNA: TGTGCCAGCAGGAAACTAGCGGGAAGGGTGGATGAG. It codes for CASRKLAGRVDE. In full, the CDR3 reads CASRKLAGRVDEQFF. The chain employs TRBV7-6 and TRBJ2-1; 10 nucleotides line up with TRBD2. The read falls 3 residues short of the CDR3 end, and the missing part is taken from the germline J gene. The length of the CDR3 is 15 residues. V trimming: 6 bases; J trimming: 8 bases; junction bases outside the gene matches: 10. Germline V lookup: CDR1 SGHVS, CDR2 FNYEAQ.

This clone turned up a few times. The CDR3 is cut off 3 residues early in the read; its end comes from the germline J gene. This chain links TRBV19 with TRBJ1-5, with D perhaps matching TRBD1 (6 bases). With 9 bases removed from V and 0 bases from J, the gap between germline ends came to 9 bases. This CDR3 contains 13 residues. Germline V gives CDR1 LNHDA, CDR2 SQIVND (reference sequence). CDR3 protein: CASRGTSNQPQHF. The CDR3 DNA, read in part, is TGTGCCAGCAGGGGTACTAGCAATCAGCCC.

The CDR3 region is CASSLTGIDSPLHF. The DNA read from the CDR3 is TGTGCCAGCAGCTTGACAGGCATAGATTCACCC. V is TRBV7-9 and J is TRBJ1-6, with D perhaps matching TRBD1 (6 bases). Read sequence stops 3 residues before the CDR3 end, and the germline J gene provides the missing end. Germline lookup yields CDR1 SEHNR and CDR2 FQNEAQ (reference sequence). The V end lost 3 bases, the J end lost 8 bases, and 11 bases lay between the germline ends. The CDR3 spans 14 residues.

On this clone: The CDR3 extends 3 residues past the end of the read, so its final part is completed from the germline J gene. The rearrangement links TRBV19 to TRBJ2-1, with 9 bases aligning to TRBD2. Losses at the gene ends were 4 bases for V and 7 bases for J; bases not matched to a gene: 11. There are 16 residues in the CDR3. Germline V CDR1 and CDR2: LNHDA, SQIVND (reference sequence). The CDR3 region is CASSKVLAGEWNEQFF. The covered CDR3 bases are TGTGCCAGTAGTAAGGTACTAGCGGGCGAGTGGAATGAG.

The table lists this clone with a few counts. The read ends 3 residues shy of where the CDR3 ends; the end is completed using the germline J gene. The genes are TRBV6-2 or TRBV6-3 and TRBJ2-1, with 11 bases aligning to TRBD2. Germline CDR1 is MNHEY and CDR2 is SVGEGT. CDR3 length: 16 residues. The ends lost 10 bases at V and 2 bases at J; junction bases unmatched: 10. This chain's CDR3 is CATREISGRAYNEQFF. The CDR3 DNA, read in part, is TGTGCCACCAGGGAAATTAGCGGGAGGGCCTACAATGAG.